This TCR beta chain was profiled in a study of human T cells and chemical hapten exposure. This clonotype was counted only a few times. TCRdb re-derived calls from the RACE reads in MiXCR, one entry per CDR3 protein. The repertoire holds under 400,000 distinct CDR3 sequences, with roughly 4.6% as singletons. The CDR3 extends over 15 amino acids. Germline assignment: CDR1 MNHEY and CDR2 SVGEGT. V was trimmed by 6 bases and J by 1 base, leaving 13 bases between them. Specified time point: pre-sensitization, week 0. Treatment in this sample: therapeutic diphenylcyclopropenone sensitization with weekly scalp DPC.

This TCR was sampled from a woman aged 50 to 60 with alopecia areata. Some clones in this sample may be carry-over from other donors' samples. Sequenced material: whole blood, taken in connection with sensitization to the hapten diphenylcyclopropenone (DPC). The genes are TRBV6-2 or TRBV6-3 and TRBJ1-5; tentative D call: TRBD1 (5 bases). CDR3 loop: CASSSDTTSNQPQHF. CDR3 DNA sequence: TGTGCCAGCAGCTCGGACACAACCAGCAATCAGCCCCAGCATTTT.